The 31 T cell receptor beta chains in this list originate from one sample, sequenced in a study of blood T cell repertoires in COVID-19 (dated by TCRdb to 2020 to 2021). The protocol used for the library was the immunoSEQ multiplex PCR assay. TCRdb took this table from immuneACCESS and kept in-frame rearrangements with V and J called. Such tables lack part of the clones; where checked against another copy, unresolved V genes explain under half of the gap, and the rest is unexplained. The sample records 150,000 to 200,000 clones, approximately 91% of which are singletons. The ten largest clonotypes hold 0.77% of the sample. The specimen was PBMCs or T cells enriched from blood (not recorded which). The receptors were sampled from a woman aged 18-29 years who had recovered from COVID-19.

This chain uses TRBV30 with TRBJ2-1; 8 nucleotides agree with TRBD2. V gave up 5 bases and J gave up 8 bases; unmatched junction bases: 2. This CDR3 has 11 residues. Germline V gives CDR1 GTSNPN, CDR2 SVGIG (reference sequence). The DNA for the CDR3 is TGTGCCTGGGGACTAGCCGATGAGCAGTTCTTC. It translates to CAWGLADEQFF.

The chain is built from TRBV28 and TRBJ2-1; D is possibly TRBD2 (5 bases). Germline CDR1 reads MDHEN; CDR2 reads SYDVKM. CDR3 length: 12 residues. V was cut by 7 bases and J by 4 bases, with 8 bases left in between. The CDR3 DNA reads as TGTGCCAGCACCCGGGATTACAATGAGCAGTTCTTC. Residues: CASTRDYNEQFF. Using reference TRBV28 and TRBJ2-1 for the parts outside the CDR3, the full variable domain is DVKVTQSSRYLVKRTGEKVFLECVQDMDHENMFWYRQDPGLGLRLIYFSYDVKMKEKGDIPEGYSVSREKKERFSLILESASTNQTSMYLCASTRDYNEQFFGPGTRLTVL.

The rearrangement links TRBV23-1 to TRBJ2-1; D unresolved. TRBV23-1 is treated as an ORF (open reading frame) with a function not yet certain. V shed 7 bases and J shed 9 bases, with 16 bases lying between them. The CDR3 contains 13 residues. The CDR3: CASTLDFLSEQFF. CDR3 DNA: TGCGCCAGCACCTTAGACTTCCTCAGTGAGCAGTTCTTC.

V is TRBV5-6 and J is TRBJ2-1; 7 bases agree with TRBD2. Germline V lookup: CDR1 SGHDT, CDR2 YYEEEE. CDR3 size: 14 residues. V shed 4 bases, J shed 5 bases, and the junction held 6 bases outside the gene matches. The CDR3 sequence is CASSIAAGNNEQFF. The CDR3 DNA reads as TGTGCCAGCAGCATCGCAGCGGGGAACAATGAGCAGTTCTTC.

The CDR3 DNA reads TGTGCCAGCAGCCAAGGCCCTCGCGGGTCTCTTCTCGAGCAGTACTTC. Its translation is CASSQGPRGSLLEQYF. This chain uses TRBV3-1 (or the pseudogene TRBV3-2) with TRBJ2-7; D is possibly TRBD2 (5 bases). Germline CDR1 LGHDT, CDR2 YNNKEL (reference sequence). V lost 1 base and J lost 6, with 19 bases in between. The CDR3 has 16 amino acids.

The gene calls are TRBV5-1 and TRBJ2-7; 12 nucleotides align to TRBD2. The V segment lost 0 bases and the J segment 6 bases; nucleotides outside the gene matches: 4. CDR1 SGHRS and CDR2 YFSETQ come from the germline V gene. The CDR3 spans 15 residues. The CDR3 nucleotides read TGCGCCAGCAGCTTGGGACTAGCGGGAGCTGGCGAGCAGTACTTC. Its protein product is CASSLGLAGAGEQYF.

The CDR3: CASSLVGTSGTGELFF. CDR3 DNA sequence: TGCGCCAGCAGCTTGGTCGGGACTAGCGGGACCGGGGAGCTGTTTTTT. The chain uses TRBV5-1 and TRBJ2-2, with 12 bases lining up with TRBD2. From germline, CDR1 is SGHRS and CDR2 YFSETQ. With 0 bases clipped from V and 5 bases from J, the junction kept 2 bases outside the gene matches. The CDR3 runs 16 residues.

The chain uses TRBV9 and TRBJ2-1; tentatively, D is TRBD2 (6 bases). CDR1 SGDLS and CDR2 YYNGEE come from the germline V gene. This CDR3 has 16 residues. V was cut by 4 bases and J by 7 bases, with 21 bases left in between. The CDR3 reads CASSLSGSGPFNEQFF. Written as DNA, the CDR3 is TGTGCCAGCAGCCTAAGCGGCAGCGGGCCCTTTAATGAGCAGTTCTTC.

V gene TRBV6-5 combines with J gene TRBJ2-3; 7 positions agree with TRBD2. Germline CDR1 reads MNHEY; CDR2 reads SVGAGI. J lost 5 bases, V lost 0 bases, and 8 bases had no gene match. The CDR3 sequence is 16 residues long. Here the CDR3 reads CASSYSRAGEGDTQYF. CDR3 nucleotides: TGTGCCAGCAGTTACTCACGGGCGGGAGAGGGAGATACGCAGTATTTT.

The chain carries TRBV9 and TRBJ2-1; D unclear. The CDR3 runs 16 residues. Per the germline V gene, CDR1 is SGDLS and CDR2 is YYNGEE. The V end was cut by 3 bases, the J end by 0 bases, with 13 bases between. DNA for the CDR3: TGTGCCAGCAGCGGACCACTGACTGTCTCCTACAATGAGCAGTTCTTC. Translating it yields CASSGPLTVSYNEQFF.

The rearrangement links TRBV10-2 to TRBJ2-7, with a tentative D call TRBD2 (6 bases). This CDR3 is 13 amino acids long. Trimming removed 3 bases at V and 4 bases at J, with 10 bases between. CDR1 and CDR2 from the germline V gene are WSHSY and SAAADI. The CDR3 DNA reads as TGCGCCAGCAGTGAAGGAGGGAGGTACGAGCAGTACTTC. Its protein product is CASSEGGRYEQYF.

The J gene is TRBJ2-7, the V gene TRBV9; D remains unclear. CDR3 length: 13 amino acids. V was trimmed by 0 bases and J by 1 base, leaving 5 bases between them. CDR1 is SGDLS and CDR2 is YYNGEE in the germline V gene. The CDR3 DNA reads TGTGCCAGCAGCGTAGGCGGATCCTACGAGCAGTACTTC. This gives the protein CASSVGGSYEQYF.

The CDR3 is CAIRGGDGDTQYF. In DNA form, the CDR3 reads TGTGCCATCAGGGGAGGGGATGGAGATACGCAGTATTTT. The chain recombines TRBV10-3 with TRBJ2-3; 7 bases match TRBD2. V gave up 6 bases and J gave up 5 bases; unmatched junction bases: 5. The CDR3 has 13 residues. From germline, CDR1 is ENHRY and CDR2 SYGVKD.

CDR3 in amino acids: CASSILAGVPYNEQFF. In DNA, the CDR3 is TGTGCCAGCAGTATCCTAGCGGGAGTGCCCTACAATGAGCAGTTCTTC. The rearrangement links TRBV11-2 to TRBJ2-1, with 10 bases matching TRBD2. In germline, CDR1 is SGHAT, CDR2 FQNNGV. V trimming: 6 bases; J trimming: 2 bases; junction bases outside the gene matches: 7. The CDR3 covers 16 residues.

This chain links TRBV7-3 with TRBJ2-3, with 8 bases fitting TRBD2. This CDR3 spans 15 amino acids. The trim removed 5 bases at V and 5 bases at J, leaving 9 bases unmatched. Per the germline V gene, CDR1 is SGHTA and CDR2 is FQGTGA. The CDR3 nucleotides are TGTGCCAGCAGCCACAGTAGCGGGGCGAGAGATACGCAGTATTTT. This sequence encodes CASSHSSGARDTQYF.

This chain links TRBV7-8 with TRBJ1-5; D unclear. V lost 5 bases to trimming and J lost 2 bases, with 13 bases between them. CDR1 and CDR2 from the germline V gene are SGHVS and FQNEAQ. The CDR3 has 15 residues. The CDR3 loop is CASSATIEGNQPQHF. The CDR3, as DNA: TGTGCCAGCAGCGCCACAATCGAAGGCAATCAGCCCCAGCATTTT. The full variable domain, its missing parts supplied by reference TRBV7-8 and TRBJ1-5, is GAGVSQSPRYKVAKRGQDVALRCDPISGHVSLFWYQQALGQGPEFLTYFQNEAQLDKSGLPSDRFFAERPEGSVSTLKIQRTQQEDSAVYLCASSATIEGNQPQHFGDGTRLSIL.

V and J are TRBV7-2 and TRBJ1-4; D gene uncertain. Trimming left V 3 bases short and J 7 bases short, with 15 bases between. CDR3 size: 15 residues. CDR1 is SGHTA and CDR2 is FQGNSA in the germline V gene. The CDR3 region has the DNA TGTGCCAGCAGCTTGAATAAACCTGGGCGTGAAAAACTGTTTTTT. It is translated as CASSLNKPGREKLFF.

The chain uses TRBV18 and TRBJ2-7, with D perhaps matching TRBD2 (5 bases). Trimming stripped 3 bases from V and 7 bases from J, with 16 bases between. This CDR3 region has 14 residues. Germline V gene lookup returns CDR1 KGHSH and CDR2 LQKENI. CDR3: CASSPPPEGVEQYF. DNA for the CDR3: TGTGCCAGCTCACCCCCCCCTGAGGGTGTAGAGCAGTACTTC. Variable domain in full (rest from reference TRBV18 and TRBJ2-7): NAGVMQNPRHLVRRRGQEARLRCSPMKGHSHVYWYRQLPEEGLKFMVYLQKENIIDESGMPKERFSAEFPKEGPSILRIQQVVRGDSAAYFCASSPPPEGVEQYFGPGTRLTVT.

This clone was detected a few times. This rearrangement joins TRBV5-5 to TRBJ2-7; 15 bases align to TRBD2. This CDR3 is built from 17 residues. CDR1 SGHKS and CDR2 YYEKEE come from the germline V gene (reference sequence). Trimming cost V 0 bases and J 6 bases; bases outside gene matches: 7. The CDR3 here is CASSLEGTSGRIGEQYF. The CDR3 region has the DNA TGTGCCAGCAGCTTGGAGGGGACTAGCGGGAGGATAGGCGAGCAGTACTTC.

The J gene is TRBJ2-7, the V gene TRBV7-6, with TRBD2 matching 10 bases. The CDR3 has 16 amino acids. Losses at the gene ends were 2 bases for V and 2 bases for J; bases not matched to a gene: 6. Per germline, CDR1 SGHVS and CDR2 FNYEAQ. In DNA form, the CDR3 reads TGTGCCAGCAGCTTACAGCGGGGGGGGTCCCCCTACGAGCAGTACTTC. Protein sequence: CASSLQRGGSPYEQYF.

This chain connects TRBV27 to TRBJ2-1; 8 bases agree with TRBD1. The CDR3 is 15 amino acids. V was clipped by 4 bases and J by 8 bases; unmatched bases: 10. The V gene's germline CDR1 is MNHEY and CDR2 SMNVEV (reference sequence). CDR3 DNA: TGTGCCAGCAGTTGGACGGCAGGGGGCCTTCATGAGCAGTTCTTC. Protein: CASSWTAGGLHEQFF.

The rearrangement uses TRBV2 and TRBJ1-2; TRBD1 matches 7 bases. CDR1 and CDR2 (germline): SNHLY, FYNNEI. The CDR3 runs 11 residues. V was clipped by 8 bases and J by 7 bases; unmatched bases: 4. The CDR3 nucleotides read TGTGCCAGCGGAGACAGGGTTGGCTACACCTTC. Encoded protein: CASGDRVGYTF.

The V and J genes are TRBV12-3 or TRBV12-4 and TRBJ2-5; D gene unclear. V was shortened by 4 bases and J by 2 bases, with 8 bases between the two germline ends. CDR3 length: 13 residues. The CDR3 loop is CASSYQLQETQYF. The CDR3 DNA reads TGTGCCAGCAGTTACCAGTTACAAGAGACCCAGTACTTC.

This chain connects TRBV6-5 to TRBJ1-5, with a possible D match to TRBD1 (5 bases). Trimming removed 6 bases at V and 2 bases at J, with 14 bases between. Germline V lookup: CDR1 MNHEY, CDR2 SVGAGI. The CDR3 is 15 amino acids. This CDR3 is CASSRGGRGNQPQHF. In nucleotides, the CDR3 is TGTGCCAGCAGCCGCGGGGGGAGAGGCAATCAGCCCCAGCATTTT.

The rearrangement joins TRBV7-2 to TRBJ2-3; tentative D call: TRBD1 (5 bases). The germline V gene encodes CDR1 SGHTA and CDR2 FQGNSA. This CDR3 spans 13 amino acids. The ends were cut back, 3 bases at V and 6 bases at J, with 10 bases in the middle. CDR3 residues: CASSFPGSDTQYF. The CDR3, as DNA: TGTGCCAGCAGCTTCCCAGGGTCGGATACGCAGTATTTT.

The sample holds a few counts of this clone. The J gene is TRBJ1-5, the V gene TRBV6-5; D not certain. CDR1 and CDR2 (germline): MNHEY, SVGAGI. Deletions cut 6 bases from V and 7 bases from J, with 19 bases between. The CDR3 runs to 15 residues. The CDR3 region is CASSAPRLGRQPQHF. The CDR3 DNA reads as TGTGCCAGCAGCGCCCCCCGGTTGGGGAGGCAGCCCCAGCATTTT.

The CDR3: CAWRPGKSYEQYF. CDR3 DNA sequence: TGTGCCTGGCGGCCCGGGAAGTCCTACGAGCAGTACTTC. The chain is built from TRBV30 and TRBJ2-7, with a possible D match to TRBD2 (5 bases). V gave up 5 bases and J gave up 1 base, with 12 bases separating them. The CDR3 runs to 13 residues. CDR1 is GTSNPN, CDR2 SVGIG, per germline (reference sequence).

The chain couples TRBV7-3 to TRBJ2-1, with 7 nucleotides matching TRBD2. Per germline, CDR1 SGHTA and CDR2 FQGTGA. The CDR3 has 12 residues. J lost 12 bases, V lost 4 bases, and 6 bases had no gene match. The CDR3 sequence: CASSSSGKGQFF. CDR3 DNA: TGTGCCAGCAGCTCCAGCGGGAAGGGGCAGTTCTTC.

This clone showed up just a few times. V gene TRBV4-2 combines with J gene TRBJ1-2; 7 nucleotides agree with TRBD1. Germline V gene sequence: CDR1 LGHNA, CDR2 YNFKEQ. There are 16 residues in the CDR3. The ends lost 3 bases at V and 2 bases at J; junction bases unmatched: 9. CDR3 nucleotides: TGTGCCAGCAGCCAGGGTTTCAGGGGGATGAACTATGGCTACACCTTC. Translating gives CASSQGFRGMNYGYTF.

The CDR3 region is CASSPPTSVETQYF. The CDR3 nucleotides are TGTGCCAGCTCACCACCCACTAGCGTCGAGACCCAGTACTTC. The J gene is TRBJ2-5, the V gene TRBV18; 7 nucleotides line up with TRBD2. The CDR3 is made up of 14 amino acids. Germline V CDR1 and CDR2: KGHSH, LQKENI. V lost 0 bases, J lost 5 bases, and 3 bases stayed unmatched. The full variable domain, with the rest looked up from reference TRBV18 and TRBJ2-5, is NAGVMQNPRHLVRRRGQEARLRCSPMKGHSHVYWYRQLPEEGLKFMVYLQKENIIDESGMPKERFSAEFPKEGPSILRIQQVVRGDSAAYFCASSPPTSVETQYFGPGTRLLVL.

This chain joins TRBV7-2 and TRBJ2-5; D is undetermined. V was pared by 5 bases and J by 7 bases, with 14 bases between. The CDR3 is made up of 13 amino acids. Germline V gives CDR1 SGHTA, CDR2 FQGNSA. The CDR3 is CASSPSSAGTQYF. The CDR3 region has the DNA TGTGCCAGCAGCCCCTCATCGGCAGGGACCCAGTACTTC.